One and the same sample provided the 13 T cell receptor beta chains below, sequenced in a study of blood T cell repertoires in COVID-19. The assay was immunoSEQ multiplex PCR, and TCRdb's table has in-frame clones only and misses some. The sample carries roughly 300,000 clones, roughly 92% recorded once. What was sequenced was peripheral blood. Source of these receptors: a woman aged 25 to 39 with COVID-19, enrolled during active disease.

The genes are TRBV6-5 and TRBJ1-2, with TRBD1 matching 9 bases. V shed 6 bases and J 0 bases; nucleotides not matched to a gene: 5. The CDR3 contains 15 residues. CDR1 MNHEY and CDR2 SVGAGI come from the germline V gene. The CDR3 region has the DNA TGTGCCAGCAGAGGGACAGGGAAAGCTAACTATGGCTACACCTTC. This encodes CASRGTGKANYGYTF.

The chain links TRBV9 to TRBJ1-3; 9 bases match TRBD1. V was pared by 4 bases and J by 4 bases, with 6 bases of the junction left unmatched. CDR1 SGDLS and CDR2 YYNGEE come from the germline V gene. This CDR3 is 15 amino acids long. This CDR3 reads CASSLGQGWGNTIYF. CDR3 coding DNA: TGTGCCAGCAGCCTGGGACAGGGTTGGGGAAACACCATATATTTT.

The rearrangement uses TRBV4-1 and TRBJ1-1, with TRBD1 matching 7 bases. With 3 bases clipped from V and 5 bases from J, the junction kept 18 bases outside the gene matches. CDR1 is MGHRA, CDR2 YSYEKL, per germline. The CDR3 extends over 18 amino acids. CDR3 nucleotides: TGCGCCAGCAGCCACCCAGGGGGTGACGGGGGCTCGGGAACTGAAGCTTTCTTT. It encodes CASSHPGGDGGSGTEAFF.

The chain has TRBV30 and TRBJ1-2, with 8 bases that match TRBD1. The CDR3 spans 14 residues. Trimming took 0 bases from V and 8 from J; bases not matched to a gene: 8. The germline V gene encodes CDR1 GTSNPN and CDR2 SVGIG (reference sequence). The CDR3, as DNA: TGTGCCTGGAGTGTAGAAGGGACAGGTCGAGGCTACACCTTC. Translated, it gives CAWSVEGTGRGYTF.

This clone occurred once. The chain recombines TRBV7-9 with TRBJ1-6; weak D call: TRBD1 (6 bases). V lost 5 bases, J lost 6 bases, and 11 bases lay in between. Germline values: CDR1 SEHNR, CDR2 FQNEAQ (reference sequence). This CDR3 contains 14 residues. The CDR3 DNA follows: TGTGCCAGCAGCCCAGGGGTCCTTAATTCACCCCTCCACTTT. Translation gives CASSPGVLNSPLHF. Filled out from reference TRBV7-9 and TRBJ1-6, the complete variable domain reads DTGVSQNPRHKITKRGQNVTFRCDPISEHNRLYWYRQTLGQGPEFLTYFQNEAQLEKSRLLSDRFSAERPKGSFSTLEIQRTEQGDSAMYLCASSPGVLNSPLHFGNGTRLTVT.

This clone was seen just once. The chain joins TRBV19 to TRBJ1-5; D gene ambiguous. The CDR3 has 17 residues. Germline CDR1 is LNHDA and CDR2 is SQIVND (reference sequence). V gave up 3 bases and J gave up 1 base, with 16 bases separating them. As DNA, the CDR3 is TGTGCCAGTAGTATTCTTAAACAGACCTTCAGCAATCAGCCCCAGCATTTT. It yields the protein CASSILKQTFSNQPQHF.

This clone occurred once. The genes are TRBV30 and TRBJ2-3; 8 bases fit TRBD2. Germline values: CDR1 GTSNPN, CDR2 SVGIG (reference sequence). J gave up 4 bases and V 4 bases, and 7 bases lay outside the gene matches. The CDR3 has 14 amino acids. CDR3: CAWNRAGDADTQYF. The CDR3 bases are TGTGCCTGGAATCGAGCGGGAGATGCAGATACGCAGTATTTT.

The chain couples TRBV29-1 to TRBJ1-1; a weak D match, TRBD1 (5 bases). V lost 4 bases, J lost 1 base, and 10 bases lay in between. Germline lookup yields CDR1 SQVTM and CDR2 ANQGSEA. The CDR3 covers 13 residues. The CDR3 region is CSVAQGWNTEAFF. For the CDR3, the DNA is TGCAGCGTTGCCCAGGGTTGGAACACTGAAGCTTTCTTT.

V usage is TRBV6-1 and J usage is TRBJ2-3; D possibly corresponds to TRBD2 (6 bases). V was shortened by 3 bases and J by 5 bases, with 12 bases between the two germline ends. The CDR3 runs to 14 residues. The germline V gene encodes CDR1 MNHNS and CDR2 SASEGT. DNA for the CDR3: TGTGCCAGCAGTGACGGGAGCGGTATAGATACGCAGTATTTT. This translates into CASSDGSGIDTQYF.

The chain links TRBV5-1 to TRBJ2-1; 9 bases align to TRBD2. The V and J ends lost 0 bases and 4 bases, in that order; junction bases with no gene match: 5. The CDR3 spans 16 residues. Germline lookup yields CDR1 SGHRS and CDR2 YFSETQ. DNA for the CDR3: TGCGCCAGCAGCTTGGCCGAGACTAGCGGTTACAATGAGCAGTTCTTC. Translating it yields CASSLAETSGYNEQFF. The full variable domain, with the rest looked up from reference TRBV5-1 and TRBJ2-1, is KAGVTQTPRYLIKTRGQQVTLSCSPISGHRSVSWYQQTPGQGLQFLFEYFSETQRNKGNFPGRFSGRQFSNSRSEMNVSTLELGDSALYLCASSLAETSGYNEQFFGPGTRLTVL.

The chain carries TRBV10-1 and TRBJ2-1, with 7 positions matching TRBD1. Germline lookup yields CDR1 WNHNN and CDR2 SYGVQD (reference sequence). The J segment lost 9 bases and the V segment lost 3 bases, leaving 5 bases of the junction unmatched. The CDR3 length is 13 residues. Written as DNA, the CDR3 is TGCGCCAGCAGTGACCACCGGGACAGTGAGCAGTTCTTC. It specifies CASSDHRDSEQFF.

The chain combines TRBV7-6 with TRBJ1-3; no reliable D call. Trimming took 6 bases from V and 5 from J, leaving 8 bases between them. The germline CDR1 and CDR2 sequences are SGHVS and FNYEAQ. The CDR3 contains 12 residues. CDR3 protein: CASSPDRNTIYF. In DNA form, the CDR3 reads TGTGCCAGCAGTCCAGACAGAAACACCATATATTTT.

The V gene is TRBV10-2, the J gene TRBJ1-3; D unresolved. Trimming removed 4 bases from V and 0 bases from J, with 13 bases in between. This CDR3 is built from 16 residues. Germline-derived CDR1 and CDR2 are WSHSY and SAAADI. The CDR3 DNA reads TGCGCCAGCAGTGTCTCAGCGGATTACTCTGGAAACACCATATATTTT. This codes for CASSVSADYSGNTIYF.